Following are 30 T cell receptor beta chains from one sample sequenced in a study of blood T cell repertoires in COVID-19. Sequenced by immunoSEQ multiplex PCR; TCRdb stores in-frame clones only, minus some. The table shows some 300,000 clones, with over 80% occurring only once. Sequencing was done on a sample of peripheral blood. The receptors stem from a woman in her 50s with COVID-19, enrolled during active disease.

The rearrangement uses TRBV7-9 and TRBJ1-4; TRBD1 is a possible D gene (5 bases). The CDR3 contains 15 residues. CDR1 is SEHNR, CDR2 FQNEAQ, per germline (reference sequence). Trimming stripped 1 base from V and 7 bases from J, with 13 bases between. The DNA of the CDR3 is TGTGCCAGCAGCTTAGTGGGCAGGGCTACTGAAAAACTGTTTTTT. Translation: CASSLVGRATEKLFF.

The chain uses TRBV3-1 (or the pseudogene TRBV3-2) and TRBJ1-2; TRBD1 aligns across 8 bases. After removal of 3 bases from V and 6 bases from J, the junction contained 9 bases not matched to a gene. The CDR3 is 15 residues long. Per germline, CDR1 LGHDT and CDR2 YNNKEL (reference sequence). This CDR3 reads CASSHLTGVGDGYTF. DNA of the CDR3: TGTGCCAGCAGCCACCTGACAGGGGTCGGGGATGGCTACACCTTC.

The CDR3 DNA reads TGTGCCAGCAGCCAAGATTTGGGGACTACCTACGAGCAGTACTTC. Its protein is CASSQDLGTTYEQYF. J is TRBJ2-7 and V is TRBV4-2; 7 positions match TRBD2. CDR3 length: 15 amino acids. The junction had 4 bases not matched to a gene; V was cut back by 0 bases and J by 2 bases. From germline, CDR1 is LGHNA and CDR2 YNFKEQ.

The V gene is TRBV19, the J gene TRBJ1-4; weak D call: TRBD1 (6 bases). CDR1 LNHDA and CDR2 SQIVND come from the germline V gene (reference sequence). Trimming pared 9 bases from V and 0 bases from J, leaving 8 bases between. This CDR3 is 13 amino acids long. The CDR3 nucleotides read TGTGCCAGCCGGACAGCAACTAATGAAAAACTGTTTTTT. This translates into CASRTATNEKLFF. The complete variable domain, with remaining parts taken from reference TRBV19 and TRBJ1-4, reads DGGITQSPKYLFRKEGQNVTLSCEQNLNHDAMYWYRQDPGQGLRLIYYSQIVNDFQKGDIAEGYSVSREKKESFPLTVTSAQKNPTAFYLCASRTATNEKLFFGSGTQLSVL.

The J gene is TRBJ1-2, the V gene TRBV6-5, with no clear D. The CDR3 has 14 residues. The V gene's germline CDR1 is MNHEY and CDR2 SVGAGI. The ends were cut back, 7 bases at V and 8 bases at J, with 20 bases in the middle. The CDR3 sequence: CASTRRFGGYGYTF. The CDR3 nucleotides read TGTGCCAGCACCCGGAGGTTCGGTGGTTACGGCTACACCTTC.

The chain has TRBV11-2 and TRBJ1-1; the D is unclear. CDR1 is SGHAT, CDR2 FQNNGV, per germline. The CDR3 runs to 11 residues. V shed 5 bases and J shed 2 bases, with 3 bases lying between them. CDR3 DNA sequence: TGTGCCAGCAGCCTAAACACTGAAGCTTTCTTT. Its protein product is CASSLNTEAFF. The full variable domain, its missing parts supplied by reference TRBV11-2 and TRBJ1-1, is EAGVAQSPRYKIIEKRQSVAFWCNPISGHATLYWYQQILGQGPKLLIQFQNNGVVDDSQLPKDRFSAERLKGVDSTLKIQPAKLEDSAVYLCASSLNTEAFFGQGTRLTVV.

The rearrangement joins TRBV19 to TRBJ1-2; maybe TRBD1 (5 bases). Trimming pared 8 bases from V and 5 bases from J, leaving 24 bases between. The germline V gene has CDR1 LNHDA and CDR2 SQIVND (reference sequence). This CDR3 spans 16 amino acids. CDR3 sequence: CASWGGVPLSPYGYTF. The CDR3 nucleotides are TGTGCCAGTTGGGGGGGAGTCCCACTCTCCCCTTATGGCTACACCTTC.

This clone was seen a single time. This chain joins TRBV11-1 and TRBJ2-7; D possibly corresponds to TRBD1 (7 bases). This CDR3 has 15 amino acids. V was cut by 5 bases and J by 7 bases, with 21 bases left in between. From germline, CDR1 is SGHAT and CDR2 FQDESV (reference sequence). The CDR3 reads CASSPRQGLALEQYF. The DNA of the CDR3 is TGTGCCAGCAGCCCGCGACAGGGACTGGCTTTGGAGCAGTACTTC.

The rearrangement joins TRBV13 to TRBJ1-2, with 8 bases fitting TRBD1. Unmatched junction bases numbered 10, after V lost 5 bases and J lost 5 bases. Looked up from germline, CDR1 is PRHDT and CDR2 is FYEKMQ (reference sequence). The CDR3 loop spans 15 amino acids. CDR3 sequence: CASSNRQGTSYGYTF. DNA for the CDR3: TGTGCCAGCAGCAATAGACAGGGGACCTCATATGGCTACACCTTC.

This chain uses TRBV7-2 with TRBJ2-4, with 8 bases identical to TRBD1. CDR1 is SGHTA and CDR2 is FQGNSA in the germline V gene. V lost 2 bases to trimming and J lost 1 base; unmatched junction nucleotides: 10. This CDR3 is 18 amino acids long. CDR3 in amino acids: CASSLTTGQGLAKNIQYF. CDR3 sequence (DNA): TGTGCCAGCAGCTTAACGACCGGACAGGGTCTGGCCAAAAACATTCAGTACTTC.

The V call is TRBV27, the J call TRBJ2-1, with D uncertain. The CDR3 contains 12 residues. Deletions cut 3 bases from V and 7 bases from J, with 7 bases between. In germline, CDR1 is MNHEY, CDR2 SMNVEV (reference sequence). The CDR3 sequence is CASSLGRNEQFF. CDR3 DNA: TGTGCCAGCAGTTTGGGCAGGAATGAGCAGTTCTTC.

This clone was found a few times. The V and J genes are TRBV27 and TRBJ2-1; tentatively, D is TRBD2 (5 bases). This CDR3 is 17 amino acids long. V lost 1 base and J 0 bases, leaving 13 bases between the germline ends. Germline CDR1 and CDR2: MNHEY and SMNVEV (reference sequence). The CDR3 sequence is CASSLWGDAASYNEQFF. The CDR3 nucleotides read TGTGCCAGCAGTTTATGGGGAGACGCAGCCTCCTACAATGAGCAGTTCTTC.

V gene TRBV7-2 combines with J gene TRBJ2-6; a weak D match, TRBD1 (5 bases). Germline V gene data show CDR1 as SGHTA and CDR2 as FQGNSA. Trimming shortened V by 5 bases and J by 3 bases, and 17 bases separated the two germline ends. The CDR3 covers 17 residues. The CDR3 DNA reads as TGTGCCAGCAGCGGCTACGACAGACACGTTGGGGCCAACGTCCTGACTTTC. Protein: CASSGYDRHVGANVLTF.

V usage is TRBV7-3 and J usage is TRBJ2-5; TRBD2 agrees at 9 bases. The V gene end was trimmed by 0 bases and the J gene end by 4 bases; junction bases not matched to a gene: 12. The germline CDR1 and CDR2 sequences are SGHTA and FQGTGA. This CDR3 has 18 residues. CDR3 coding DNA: TGTGCCAGCAGCTTAACCCCCCCTGGTCTAGCGGGATCAGAGACCCAGTACTTC. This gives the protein CASSLTPPGLAGSETQYF.

In DNA, the CDR3 is TGTGCCAGCAGCCAAGCGCCAAGCTCCTACAATGAGCAGTTCTTC. It specifies CASSQAPSSYNEQFF. This chain links TRBV28 with TRBJ2-1; D is undetermined. Germline V gives CDR1 MDHEN, CDR2 SYDVKM. The CDR3 consists of 15 residues. V was cut by 6 bases and J by 0 bases, with 12 bases left in between.

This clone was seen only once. This CDR3 is CASSQEGALTGSRNQPQHF. CDR3 in DNA: TGCGCCAGCAGCCAAGAGGGTGCCCTGACCGGGAGCAGAAATCAGCCCCAGCATTTT. This chain connects TRBV4-1 to TRBJ1-5, with D unclear. CDR3 length equals 19 residues. V was pared by 0 bases and J by 4 bases, with 22 bases between. Germline CDR1 is MGHRA and CDR2 is YSYEKL.

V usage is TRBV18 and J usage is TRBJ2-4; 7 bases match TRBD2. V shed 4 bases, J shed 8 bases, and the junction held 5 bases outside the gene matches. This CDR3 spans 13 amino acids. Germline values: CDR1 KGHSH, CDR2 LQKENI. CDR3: CASSHDRGDIQYF. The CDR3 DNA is TGTGCCAGCTCACACGACCGGGGGGACATTCAGTACTTC.

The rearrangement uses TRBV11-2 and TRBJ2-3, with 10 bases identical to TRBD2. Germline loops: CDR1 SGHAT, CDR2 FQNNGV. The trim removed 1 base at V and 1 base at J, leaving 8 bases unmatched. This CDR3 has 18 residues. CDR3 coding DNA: TGTGCCAGCAGCTTAGGGTGGGGCCTAGCGGGAGGCACAGATACGCAGTATTTT. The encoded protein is CASSLGWGLAGGTDTQYF.

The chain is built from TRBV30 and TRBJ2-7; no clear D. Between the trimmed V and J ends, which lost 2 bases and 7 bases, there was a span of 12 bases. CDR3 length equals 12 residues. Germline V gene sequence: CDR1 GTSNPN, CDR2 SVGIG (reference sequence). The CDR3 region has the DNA TGTGCCTGGAGTTCCCGGGTTCGGGAGCAGTACTTC. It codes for CAWSSRVREQYF.

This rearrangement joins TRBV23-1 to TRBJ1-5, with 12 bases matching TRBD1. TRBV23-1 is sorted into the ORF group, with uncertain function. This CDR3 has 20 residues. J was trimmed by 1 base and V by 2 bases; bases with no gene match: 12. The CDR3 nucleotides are TGCGCCAGCAGTCAAATAGAAGGGGACAGGGGGCTCGGAAGCAATCAGCCCCAGCATTTT. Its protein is CASSQIEGDRGLGSNQPQHF.

The CDR3, as DNA: TGTGCCAGTAGTATGGTGGGAGTACGCAATCAGCCCCAGCATTTT. It specifies CASSMVGVRNQPQHF. The rearrangement links TRBV19 to TRBJ1-5; D is ambiguous. The CDR3 contains 15 residues. The germline gives CDR1 LNHDA, CDR2 SQIVND (reference sequence). Between the trimmed V and J ends, which lost 3 bases and 2 bases, there was a span of 11 bases.

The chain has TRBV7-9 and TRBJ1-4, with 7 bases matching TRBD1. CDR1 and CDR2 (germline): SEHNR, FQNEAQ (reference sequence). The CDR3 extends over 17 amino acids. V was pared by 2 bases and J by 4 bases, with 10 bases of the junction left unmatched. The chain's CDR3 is CASSLILRGQINEKLFF. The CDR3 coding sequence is TGTGCCAGCAGCTTAATTCTACGGGGACAGATTAATGAAAAACTGTTTTTT.

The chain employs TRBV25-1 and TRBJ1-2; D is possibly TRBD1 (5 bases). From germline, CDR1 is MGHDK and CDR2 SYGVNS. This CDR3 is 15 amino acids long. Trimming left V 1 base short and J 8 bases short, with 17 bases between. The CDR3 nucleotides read TGTGCCAGCAGTGAATCCGGGGCCCGGGGGAGAGGCTACACCTTC. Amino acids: CASSESGARGRGYTF.

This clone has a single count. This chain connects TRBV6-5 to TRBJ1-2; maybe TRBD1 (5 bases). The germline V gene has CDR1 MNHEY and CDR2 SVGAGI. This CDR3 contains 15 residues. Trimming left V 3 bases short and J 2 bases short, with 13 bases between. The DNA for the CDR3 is TGTGCCAGCAGTTATAGCAAAGACAGCAACTATGGCTACACCTTC. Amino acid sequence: CASSYSKDSNYGYTF.

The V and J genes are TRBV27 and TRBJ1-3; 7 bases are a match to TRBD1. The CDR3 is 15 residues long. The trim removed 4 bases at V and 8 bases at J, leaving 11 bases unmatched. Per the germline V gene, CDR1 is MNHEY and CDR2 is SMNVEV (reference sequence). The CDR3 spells CASSWEQGRSDTIYF. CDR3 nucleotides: TGTGCCAGCAGTTGGGAACAGGGGAGGTCGGACACCATATATTTT.

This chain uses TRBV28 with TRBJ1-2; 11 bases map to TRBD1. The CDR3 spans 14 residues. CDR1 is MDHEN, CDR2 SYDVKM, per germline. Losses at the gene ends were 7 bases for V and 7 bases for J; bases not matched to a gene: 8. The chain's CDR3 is CASTFTGTGGGYTF. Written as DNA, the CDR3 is TGTGCCAGCACTTTTACCGGGACAGGGGGTGGCTACACCTTC.

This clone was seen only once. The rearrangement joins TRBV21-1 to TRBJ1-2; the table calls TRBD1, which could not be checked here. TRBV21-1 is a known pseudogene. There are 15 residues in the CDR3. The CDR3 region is CASSKDNRAVYGYTF. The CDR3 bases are TGTGCCAGCAGCAAAGACAACAGGGCGGTCTATGGCTACACCTTC.

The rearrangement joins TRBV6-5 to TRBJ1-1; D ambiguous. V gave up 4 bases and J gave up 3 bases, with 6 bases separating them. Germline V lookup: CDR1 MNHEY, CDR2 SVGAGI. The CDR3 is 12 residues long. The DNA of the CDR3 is TGTGCCAGCAGTTCGGGAGACACTGAAGCTTTCTTT. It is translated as CASSSGDTEAFF.

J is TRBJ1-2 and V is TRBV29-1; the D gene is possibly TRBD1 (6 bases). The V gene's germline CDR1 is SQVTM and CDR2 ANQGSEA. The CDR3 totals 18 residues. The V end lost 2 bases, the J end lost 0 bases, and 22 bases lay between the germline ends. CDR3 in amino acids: CSVESRGEGWASNYGYTF. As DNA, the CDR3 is TGCAGCGTTGAAAGTAGGGGGGAGGGATGGGCCTCTAACTATGGCTACACCTTC. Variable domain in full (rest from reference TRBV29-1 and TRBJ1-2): SAVISQKPSRDICQRGTSLTIQCQVDSQVTMMFWYRQQPGQSLTLIATANQGSEATYESGFVIDKFPISRPNLTFSTLTVSNMSPEDSSIYLCSVESRGEGWASNYGYTFGSGTRLTVV.

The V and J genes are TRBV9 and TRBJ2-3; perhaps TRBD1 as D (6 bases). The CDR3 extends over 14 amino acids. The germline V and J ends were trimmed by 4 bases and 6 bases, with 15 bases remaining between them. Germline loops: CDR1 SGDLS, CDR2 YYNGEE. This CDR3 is CASSLEWGLDTQYF. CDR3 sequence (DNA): TGTGCCAGCAGCCTAGAGTGGGGGCTTGATACGCAGTATTTT.